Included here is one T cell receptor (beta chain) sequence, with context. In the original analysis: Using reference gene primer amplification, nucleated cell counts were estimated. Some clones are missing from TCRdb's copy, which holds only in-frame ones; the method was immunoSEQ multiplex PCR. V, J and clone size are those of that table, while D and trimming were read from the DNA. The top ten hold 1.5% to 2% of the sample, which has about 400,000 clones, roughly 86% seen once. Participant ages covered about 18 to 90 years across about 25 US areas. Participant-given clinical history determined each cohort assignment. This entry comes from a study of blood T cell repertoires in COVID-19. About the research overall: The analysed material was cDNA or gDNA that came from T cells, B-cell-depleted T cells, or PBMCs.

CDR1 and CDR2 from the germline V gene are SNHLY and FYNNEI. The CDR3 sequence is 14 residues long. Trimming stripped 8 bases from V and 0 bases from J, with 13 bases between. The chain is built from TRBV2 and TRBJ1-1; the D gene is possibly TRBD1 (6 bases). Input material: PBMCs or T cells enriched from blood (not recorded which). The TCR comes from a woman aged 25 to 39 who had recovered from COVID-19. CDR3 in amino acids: CASLQGRMNTEAFF. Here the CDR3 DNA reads TGTGCCAGCCTCCAGGGGAGAATGAACACTGAAGCTTTCTTT.